The 5 T cell receptor beta chains below come from one sample, sequenced in a study of CD8+CD57+ T cells in acquired aplastic anemia. By flow cytometry, patients selected for sequencing had shown an expansion of CD8+CD57+ cells. Genomic DNA acted as the template from which TCR beta VDJ combination and CDR3 sequence profiling were carried out. TCRdb re-derived calls from the reads in MiXCR, one entry per CDR3 protein. The sample carries approximately 250,000 distinct CDR3 sequences, roughly 82% recorded once. Sequencing was carried out using sorted CD4+, CD8+, or CD8+CD57+ T cells (not recorded which) from PBMCs. These receptors were taken from a human donor with aplastic anemia.

The rearrangement uses TRBV7-9 and TRBJ1-1; 7 bases are shared with TRBD1. The germline CDR1 and CDR2 sequences are SEHNR and FQNEAQ (reference sequence). V was clipped by 5 bases and J by 12 bases; unmatched bases: 18. The CDR3 runs 15 residues. The CDR3, as DNA: TGTGCCAGCAGCGGGGAGGTACGACAGGGCGCTGACACTTTCTTT. The encoded protein is CASSGEVRQGADTFF.

This chain uses TRBV7-9 with TRBJ2-1; a weak D match, TRBD2 (6 bases). Germline CDR1 is SEHNR and CDR2 is FQNEAQ (reference sequence). V shed 2 bases and J shed 12 bases, with 23 bases lying between them. The CDR3 is made up of 16 amino acids. The CDR3 coding sequence is TGTGCCAGCAGCTTACAGAGTAGCTGCGGGGCCAACGTGCAGTTCTTC. This gives the protein CASSLQSSCGANVQFF.

This clonotype was seen a handful of times. This chain links TRBV5-4 with TRBJ2-3; 8 bases map to TRBD2. Germline CDR1 reads SGHNT; CDR2 reads YYREEE (reference sequence). CDR3 length: 14 residues. With 5 bases clipped from V and 6 bases from J, the junction kept 8 bases outside the gene matches. The CDR3 is CASRQGLGPDTQYF. CDR3 in DNA: TGTGCCAGCAGACAGGGACTAGGTCCCGATACGCAGTATTTT.

The genes are TRBV7-9 and TRBJ1-2; D perhaps matches TRBD1 (6 bases). V dropped 2 bases and J dropped 3 bases, with 19 bases sitting between them. This CDR3 contains 17 residues. Germline assignment: CDR1 SEHNR and CDR2 FQNEAQ (reference sequence). This CDR3 is CASSLHGTGSCDYGYTF. The CDR3 nucleotides are TGTGCCAGCAGCTTACACGGAACAGGGTCTTGCGACTATGGCTACACCTTC.

This clonotype was found once. The conserved phenylalanine or tryptophan is not found at the CDR3 terminus, so this likely reflects a read error. It is unclear where the CDR3 begins or ends on the DNA, so no DNA is shown, and the CDR3 is as TCRdb lists it. The chain joins TRBV7-4 to TRBJ2-3; the table's TRBD1 call for D was not verified on the DNA. Germline CDR1 reads SGHVT; CDR2 reads SQSDAQ. 13 amino acids form the CDR3, both terminal residues included. This CDR3 reads CASSVGVTGSTSG.